This entry lists 31 T cell receptor beta chains sequenced from one sample in a study of blood T cell repertoires in COVID-19. The repertoire was sequenced with immunoSEQ multiplex PCR; TCRdb's copy has only in-frame clones and lacks some. The repertoire includes 140,000 or so clones, 70% to 90% of them detected once, and 3% to 4% sits in the top ten. Sequencing input: PBMCs or T cells enriched from blood (not recorded which). These receptors all come from a woman aged 45 to 65 with acute COVID-19.

This clone showed up just a few times. V is TRBV11-1 and J is TRBJ2-1; D remains ambiguous. CDR3 length: 16 amino acids. Germline CDR1 and CDR2: SGHAT and FQDESV (reference sequence). V shed 2 bases and J shed 0 bases, with 11 bases lying between them. CDR3 protein: CASSLRPESSYNEQFF. The CDR3 coding sequence is TGTGCCAGCAGCTTACGGCCGGAGAGCTCCTACAATGAGCAGTTCTTC.

The chain couples TRBV6-5 to TRBJ2-5; D might be TRBD1 (6 bases). V lost 6 bases and J lost 1, with 9 bases in between. Germline CDR1 is MNHEY and CDR2 is SVGAGI. CDR3 length: 13 residues. CDR3 DNA sequence: TGTGCCAGCAGCATACAGGGCCAAGAGACCCAGTACTTC. Protein: CASSIQGQETQYF.

The V gene is TRBV2, the J gene TRBJ1-5; no clear D. The germline V and J ends were trimmed by 4 bases and 6 bases, with 7 bases remaining between them. Per germline, CDR1 SNHLY and CDR2 FYNNEI. The CDR3 is made up of 12 amino acids. The CDR3 loop reads CASSAVGQPQHF. DNA for the CDR3: TGTGCCAGCAGTGCTGTCGGTCAGCCCCAGCATTTT.

This clone was counted between two and nine times. V gene TRBV9 combines with J gene TRBJ2-5; 12 nucleotides match TRBD2. Unmatched junction bases numbered 6, after V lost 1 base and J lost 5 bases. The CDR3 runs to 16 residues. From germline, CDR1 is SGDLS and CDR2 YYNGEE. The CDR3 region is CASSVLAGGPEETQYF. The CDR3 DNA reads TGTGCCAGCAGCGTACTAGCGGGAGGGCCCGAGGAGACCCAGTACTTC.

This rearrangement joins TRBV27 to TRBJ1-5, with 8 bases fitting TRBD1. The CDR3 covers 17 residues. Germline V gene sequence: CDR1 MNHEY, CDR2 SMNVEV (reference sequence). J lost 6 bases, V lost 6 bases, and 16 bases had no gene match. CDR3 region: CASSQYPGQDRGQPQHF. The CDR3 DNA follows: TGTGCCAGCAGCCAATACCCGGGACAGGATCGGGGTCAGCCCCAGCATTTT.

This chain uses TRBV19 with TRBJ1-1; 8 nucleotides align to TRBD1. The CDR3 runs 14 residues. Germline V gene sequence: CDR1 LNHDA, CDR2 SQIVND (reference sequence). V trimming: 11 bases; J trimming: 3 bases; junction bases outside the gene matches: 11. Here the CDR3 DNA reads TGTGCCGGGGGCGGGACAGGTCCTTACACTGAAGCTTTCTTT. The encoded protein is CAGGGTGPYTEAFF.

V gene TRBV4-1 combines with J gene TRBJ1-3; 10 nucleotides agree with TRBD1. CDR1 is MGHRA and CDR2 is YSYEKL in the germline V gene. The CDR3 is 21 amino acids. V was pared by 0 bases and J by 2 bases, with 16 bases of the junction left unmatched. The CDR3 region is CASSQDLLFNRDRGAGNTIYF. In nucleotides, the CDR3 is TGCGCCAGCAGCCAAGATCTCTTGTTCAACCGGGACAGGGGAGCTGGAAACACCATATATTTT.

This clone was observed a single time. The CDR3 region has the DNA TGTGCCAGCAGTCGGGGGGGGTTCAGGAACACCGGGGAGCTGTTTTTT. Its translation: CASSRGGFRNTGELFF. This chain uses TRBV27 with TRBJ2-2; TRBD2 matches 8 bases. Germline CDR1 and CDR2: MNHEY and SMNVEV (reference sequence). J gave up 1 base and V 5 bases, and 6 bases lay outside the gene matches. This CDR3 has 16 residues.

On this clone itself: The germline gene is not matched at one end of the junction; a read error may be the cause. This chain links TRBV6-4 with TRBJ2-7; 9 nucleotides match TRBD2. The CDR3 runs 12 residues. The germline V gene has CDR1 MRHNA and CDR2 SNTAGT. The CDR3 sequence: CASTRGSGSVDF. CDR3 in DNA: TGTGCCAGCACCCGGGGTAGCGGGAGTGTGGACTTC.

V usage is TRBV30 and J usage is TRBJ1-1; perhaps TRBD1 as D (6 bases). The CDR3 loop spans 11 amino acids. The ends were cut back, 3 bases at V and 10 bases at J, with 12 bases in the middle. Germline V gene lookup returns CDR1 GTSNPN and CDR2 SVGIG (reference sequence). Here the CDR3 DNA reads TGTGCCTGGAGGAGGGGGAGTCCAGCTTTCTTT. This sequence encodes CAWRRGSPAFF. Full variable domain (outside the CDR3, taken from reference TRBV30 and TRBJ1-1): SQTIHQWPATLVQPVGSPLSLECTVEGTSNPNLYWYRQAAGRGLQLLFYSVGIGQISSEVPQNLSASRPQDRQFILSSKKLLLSDSGFYLCAWRRGSPAFFGQGTRLTVV.

This chain links TRBV2 with TRBJ1-2; D unresolved. Germline V lookup: CDR1 SNHLY, CDR2 FYNNEI. The V and J ends lost 2 bases and 4 bases respectively, with 14 bases between them. The CDR3 extends over 15 amino acids. The CDR3 DNA is TGTGCCAGCAGTGAACCTGGGCTAACTTCCTATGGCTACACCTTC. As protein: CASSEPGLTSYGYTF.

This clone came up once. The chain has TRBV9 and TRBJ1-6; TRBD1 might be the D (6 bases). The CDR3 contains 17 residues. V lost 0 bases and J 5 bases, leaving 15 bases between the germline ends. CDR1 is SGDLS and CDR2 is YYNGEE in the germline V gene. This CDR3 reads CASSVDRVISDNSPLHF. For the CDR3, the DNA is TGTGCCAGCAGCGTAGACAGGGTGATCTCGGATAATTCACCCCTCCACTTT.

This rearrangement joins TRBV11-3 to TRBJ2-5; tentatively, D is TRBD2 (6 bases). CDR3 length equals 13 residues. The germline gives CDR1 SGHNT, CDR2 YENEEA. V lost 3 bases to trimming and J lost 5 bases, with 10 bases between them. DNA of the CDR3: TGTGCCAGCAGCTTTCGGGAGCGGGAGACCCAGTACTTC. Translated: CASSFRERETQYF.

The chain carries TRBV3-1 (or the pseudogene TRBV3-2) and TRBJ1-1, with D possibly matching TRBD1 (5 bases). There are 13 residues in the CDR3. The V gene's germline CDR1 is LGHDT and CDR2 YNNKEL (reference sequence). The V and J ends lost 4 bases and 7 bases respectively, with 13 bases between them. CDR3 sequence (DNA): TGTGCCAGCAGCCGCCCGGGGACTCTTGAAGCTTTCTTT. It is translated as CASSRPGTLEAFF.

This chain connects TRBV30 to TRBJ2-3; D gene uncertain. Trimming removed 0 bases from V and 0 bases from J, with 4 bases in between. The CDR3 loop spans 13 amino acids. The V gene's germline CDR1 is GTSNPN and CDR2 SVGIG (reference sequence). The CDR3 DNA follows: TGTGCCTGGAGTGTGAGGAGCACAGATACGCAGTATTTT. Translating it yields CAWSVRSTDTQYF. Full variable domain (remainder filled in from reference TRBV30 and TRBJ2-3): SQTIHQWPATLVQPVGSPLSLECTVEGTSNPNLYWYRQAAGRGLQLLFYSVGIGQISSEVPQNLSASRPQDRQFILSSKKLLLSDSGFYLCAWSVRSTDTQYFGPGTRLTVL.

V is TRBV5-5 and J is TRBJ2-3, with TRBD2 matching 8 bases. CDR1 is SGHKS, CDR2 YYEKEE, per germline (reference sequence). This CDR3 is built from 16 residues. V trimming: 1 base; J trimming: 4 bases; junction bases outside the gene matches: 8. The DNA of the CDR3 is TGTGCCAGCAGCTTGAGTCTGCGAGCGGGAGCAGATACGCAGTATTTT. Its protein is CASSLSLRAGADTQYF.

The V and J genes are TRBV7-3 and TRBJ2-5; 11 nucleotides align to TRBD2. From germline, CDR1 is SGHTA and CDR2 FQGTGA. V lost 0 bases, J lost 11 bases, and 5 bases stayed unmatched. The CDR3 is 14 amino acids. The CDR3 DNA follows: TGTGCCAGCAGCTTAACCGTCTCTAGCGGGAGGCAGTACTTC. Protein sequence: CASSLTVSSGRQYF.

This clone was seen only once. CDR3 protein: CASSPSLSYEQYF. Written as DNA, the CDR3 is TGTGCCAGCAGCCCGTCCCTTTCCTACGAGCAGTACTTC. V gene TRBV5-5 combines with J gene TRBJ2-7; D gene ambiguous. Germline CDR1 SGHKS, CDR2 YYEKEE (reference sequence). The length of the CDR3 is 13 residues. With 4 bases removed from V and 1 base from J, the gap between germline ends came to 9 bases.

The chain employs TRBV24-1 and TRBJ2-7; D is possibly TRBD1 (6 bases). Trimming stripped 3 bases from V and 6 bases from J, with 8 bases between. This CDR3 has 12 residues. The germline V gene encodes CDR1 KGHDR and CDR2 SFDVKD. DNA for the CDR3: TGTGCCACCAGTGATACAGGGTTCGAGCAGTACTTC. This gives the protein CATSDTGFEQYF.

This chain links TRBV7-2 with TRBJ2-2, with 8 bases lining up with TRBD1. CDR3 size: 14 residues. V was clipped by 5 bases and J by 7 bases; unmatched bases: 6. The germline gives CDR1 SGHTA, CDR2 FQGNSA. The DNA for the CDR3 is TGTGCCAGCAGCGAACAGGGGGGAGGCGGGGAGCTGTTTTTT. Translated: CASSEQGGGGELFF.

The chain has TRBV5-1 and TRBJ2-2; 9 bases match TRBD2. V trimming: 4 bases; J trimming: 1 base; junction bases outside the gene matches: 5. CDR3 length: 16 amino acids. Germline V gene data show CDR1 as SGHRS and CDR2 as YFSETQ. In DNA form, the CDR3 reads TGCGCCAGCAGCCCTATAGCGGGAGAGAACACCGGGGAGCTGTTTTTT. Protein: CASSPIAGENTGELFF.

This clone was seen many times. The chain couples TRBV7-6 to TRBJ1-2, with TRBD1 matching over 7 bases. V lost 5 bases, J lost 7 bases, and 7 bases stayed unmatched. CDR1 is SGHVS, CDR2 FNYEAQ, per germline. The CDR3 sequence is 13 residues long. In nucleotides, the CDR3 is TGTGCCAGCAGCCCCCGACAGGGTGCTGGCTACACCTTC. Protein: CASSPRQGAGYTF.

The gene calls are TRBV29-1 and TRBJ1-1, with D perhaps TRBD1 (5 bases). The CDR3 consists of 15 residues. Germline CDR1 and CDR2: SQVTM and ANQGSEA. The V end lost 4 bases, the J end lost 1 base, and 16 bases lay between the germline ends. The CDR3 loop reads CSVGRGMGRNTEAFF. CDR3 coding DNA: TGCAGCGTTGGCCGGGGGATGGGGCGGAACACTGAAGCTTTCTTT. The full variable domain, with the rest looked up from reference TRBV29-1 and TRBJ1-1, is SAVISQKPSRDICQRGTSLTIQCQVDSQVTMMFWYRQQPGQSLTLIATANQGSEATYESGFVIDKFPISRPNLTFSTLTVSNMSPEDSSIYLCSVGRGMGRNTEAFFGQGTRLTVV.

The chain couples TRBV4-3 to TRBJ2-2; TRBD1 might be the D (5 bases). Germline V gives CDR1 LGHNA, CDR2 YSLEER. The CDR3 is made up of 16 amino acids. V lost 2 bases and J 1 base, leaving 11 bases between the germline ends. CDR3 sequence reads: CASSQFKGMNTGELFF. Written as DNA, the CDR3 is TGCGCCAGCAGCCAATTTAAGGGGATGAACACCGGGGAGCTGTTTTTT.

The rearrangement uses TRBV4-2 and TRBJ1-1, with D possibly being TRBD1 (6 bases). V lost 0 bases and J lost 1, with 18 bases in between. Germline-derived CDR1 and CDR2 are LGHNA and YNFKEQ. The CDR3 totals 18 residues. CDR3 nucleotides: TGTGCCAGCAGCCAAGAGGGCCGGGGGGGGCCTGGGAACACTGAAGCTTTCTTT. Protein product: CASSQEGRGGPGNTEAFF.

The chain has TRBV19 and TRBJ2-2; 11 bases are shared with TRBD2. The CDR3 runs to 18 residues. Germline assignment: CDR1 LNHDA and CDR2 SQIVND (reference sequence). Germline trimming cut 3 bases from V and 4 bases from J; bases unmatched to any gene: 10. DNA of the CDR3: TGTGCCAGTAGTATGGTCGCTAGCGGGAGGCCCGGCACCGGGGAGCTGTTTTTT. It specifies CASSMVASGRPGTGELFF.

The V call is TRBV9, the J call TRBJ2-5; D may be TRBD2 (6 bases). CDR1 and CDR2 (germline): SGDLS, YYNGEE. The V end lost 4 bases, the J end lost 5 bases, and 9 bases lay between the germline ends. The CDR3 is made up of 12 amino acids. The CDR3 region is CASSSGGETQYF. The CDR3 region has the DNA TGTGCCAGCAGCTCAGGAGGGGAGACCCAGTACTTC.

In its sample, this clone was seen a few times. The genes are TRBV29-1 and TRBJ2-3; 7 bases are shared with TRBD2. In germline, CDR1 is SQVTM, CDR2 ANQGSEA. The CDR3 spans 12 residues. Trimming removed 5 bases from V and 6 bases from J; junction bases left unmatched: 5. The CDR3 coding sequence is TGCAGCGTTTCAGGCGGGAGCGATACGCAGTATTTT. It translates to CSVSGGSDTQYF.

The genes are TRBV14 and TRBJ2-2; D is uncertain. Trimming removed 4 bases from V and 3 bases from J, with 9 bases in between. The CDR3 is 14 amino acids. Germline V CDR1 and CDR2: SGHDN, FVKESK. The CDR3 is CASSPQLYTGELFF. The CDR3, as DNA: TGTGCCAGCAGCCCCCAGTTATACACCGGGGAGCTGTTTTTT.

The chain combines TRBV2 with TRBJ2-7; the match to TRBD1 covers 7 bases. Germline-derived CDR1 and CDR2 are SNHLY and FYNNEI. The V segment lost 7 bases and the J segment 7 bases; nucleotides outside the gene matches: 13. The CDR3 is 14 amino acids. The CDR3 loop is CASTGLTGVGEQYF. CDR3 coding DNA: TGTGCCAGCACCGGCCTTACAGGGGTGGGGGAGCAGTACTTC. Full variable domain (remainder filled in from reference TRBV2 and TRBJ2-7): EPEVTQTPSHQVTQMGQEVILRCVPISNHLYFYWYRQILGQKVEFLVSFYNNEISEKSEIFDDQFSVERPDGSNFTLKIRSTKLEDSAMYFCASTGLTGVGEQYFGPGTRLTVT.

The V gene is TRBV28, the J gene TRBJ1-3, with D possibly TRBD1 on 5 matching bases. The CDR3 is 16 residues long. Germline CDR1 and CDR2: MDHEN and SYDVKM. V lost 1 base, J lost 4 bases, and 14 bases lay in between. CDR3 region: CASSLSQGTYGNTIYF. CDR3 in DNA: TGTGCCAGCAGTTTATCCCAGGGTACCTACGGAAACACCATATATTTT.